This T cell receptor beta chain was retrieved from a study of cytomegalovirus exposure and HLA in healthy donors. Study-wide results and caveats: Among the CMV-associated chains, three were confirmed in vitro as specific for CMV antigens. The dataset shows that most TCR sequences were rare, while some public TCRs occurred in many donors. According to a subsequent analysis, TCR clusters from the first cohort were inclined to appear together in the 110 or so validation repertoires.

The donors were part of the validation cohort of 120 subjects. That cohort was separate from the first cohort, which comprised 500 to 850 subjects. The CDR3 sequence is 17 residues long. Germline CDR1 SGHDN, CDR2 FVKESK. Trimming removed 3 bases from V and 1 base from J; junction bases left unmatched: 9. Measured with immunoSEQ multiplex PCR; TCRdb has only the in-frame clones, and not every one. The sample carries about 200,000 clones, roughly 82% recorded once. Concerning this clone: The antigen is not known.

Sequences were obtained from PBMCs. The receptor was derived from a woman aged 25 to 39 in good health and CMV-seropositive. The rearrangement links TRBV14 to TRBJ1-1, with 9 positions matching TRBD1. CDR3 amino acids: CASSQGQGAPANTEAFF. The CDR3 nucleotides are TGTGCCAGCAGCCAGGGACAGGGAGCCCCAGCGAACACTGAAGCTTTCTTT.